The 31 T cell receptor beta chains listed next were all sequenced from one sample in a study of T and B cells in COVID-19 patients. From blood, roughly 220-550 ng of genomic DNA served as TRB template. BIOMED2 TRB-A/B primer pools were used in multiplex TRB PCR. MiXCR, run by TCRdb on the multiplex PCR reads, gives a single entry per CDR3 protein. Of about 12,000 distinct CDR3 sequences in the sample, more than 25% were seen once. Sequences were obtained from blood. These TCRs come from a human donor who had recovered from COVID-19.

This chain connects TRBV5-5 to TRBJ1-2; 9 bases are shared with TRBD1. Germline V gene data show CDR1 as SGHKS and CDR2 as YYEKEE (reference sequence). Trimming cost V 4 bases and J 6 bases; bases outside gene matches: 4. The CDR3 totals 13 residues. The CDR3 spells CASSIRDRDGYTF. The CDR3 region has the DNA TGTGCCAGCAGCATCCGGGACAGGGATGGCTACACCTTC.

V and J are TRBV6-2 or TRBV6-3 and TRBJ2-5; a possible D gene is TRBD2 (5 bases). The germline V gene encodes CDR1 MNHEY and CDR2 SVGEGT. The length of the CDR3 is 11 residues. V was shortened by 7 bases and J by 3 bases, with 6 bases between the two germline ends. Written as DNA, the CDR3 is TGTGCCAGCACGGAGGAAGAGACCCAGTACTTC. This translates into CASTEEETQYF.

This clonotype qualifies as medium-sized. The rearrangement links TRBV30 to TRBJ2-1; D is possibly TRBD1 (7 bases). Trimming removed 7 bases at V and 4 bases at J, with 20 bases between. This CDR3 has 15 amino acids. Per the germline V gene, CDR1 is GTSNPN and CDR2 is SVGIG (reference sequence). The CDR3 region is CASPGGQGIYNEQFF. The CDR3 nucleotides read TGTGCCTCGCCAGGGGGGCAGGGGATATACAATGAGCAGTTCTTC.

This clonotype occurred many times. The chain couples TRBV19 to TRBJ1-2; 10 bases fit TRBD1. The CDR3 sequence is 14 residues long. With V trimmed by 4 bases and J by 8 bases, 7 bases remained unmatched. CDR1 and CDR2 (germline): LNHDA, SQIVND (reference sequence). This CDR3 reads CASSKGQGLFGYTF. CDR3 bases: TGTGCCAGTAGTAAGGGACAGGGGTTGTTCGGCTACACCTTC.

This clonotype has more than one count but fewer than ten. V gene TRBV18 combines with J gene TRBJ1-2; no clear D. Trimming stripped 6 bases from V and 0 bases from J, with 14 bases between. The CDR3 spans 15 residues. The germline V gene encodes CDR1 KGHSH and CDR2 LQKENI. This chain's CDR3 is CASSPSAGANYGYTF. The DNA for the CDR3 is TGTGCCAGCTCCCCCTCTGCAGGAGCTAACTATGGCTACACCTTC.

The chain's CDR3 is CASSQEPTGRSPLHF. CDR3 sequence (DNA): TGTGCCAGCAGCCAAGAGCCTACAGGGAGATCACCCCTCCACTTT. The chain carries TRBV14 and TRBJ1-6; maybe TRBD1 (6 bases). Per the germline V gene, CDR1 is SGHDN and CDR2 is FVKESK. The V gene lost 0 bases and the J gene lost 10 bases, with 13 bases spanning the gap. The CDR3 covers 15 residues. The full variable domain, completed using reference TRBV14 and TRBJ1-6, is EAGVTQFPSHSVIEKGQTVTLRCDPISGHDNLYWYRRVMGKEIKFLLHFVKESKQDESGMPNNRFLAERTGGTYSTLKVQPAELEDSGVYFCASSQEPTGRSPLHFGNGTRLTVT.

This clonotype was observed at least ten times. The rearrangement uses TRBV6-1 and TRBJ2-3; unclear D gene. Trimming removed 3 bases from V and 0 bases from J, with 10 bases in between. Germline loops: CDR1 MNHNS, CDR2 SASEGT. The CDR3 spans 15 residues. The CDR3 spells CASSDRSFSTDTQYF. CDR3 nucleotides: TGTGCCAGCAGTGACAGGTCTTTTAGCACAGATACGCAGTATTTT.

The chain combines TRBV5-1 with TRBJ2-3; D unresolved. The germline V gene has CDR1 SGHRS and CDR2 YFSETQ. V was clipped by 4 bases and J by 3 bases, with 6 bases between them. The CDR3 is made up of 12 amino acids. In nucleotides, the CDR3 is TGCGCCAGCAGCCTACAAACAGATACGCAGTATTTT. The encoded protein is CASSLQTDTQYF.

This clonotype is medium-sized (0.01 to 0.1%) in the sample. The chain recombines TRBV19 with TRBJ1-5; no clear D. V dropped 5 bases and J dropped 0 bases, with 5 bases sitting between them. The CDR3 length is 13 residues. Germline V gene data show CDR1 as LNHDA and CDR2 as SQIVND (reference sequence). CDR3 sequence (DNA): TGTGCCAGTAGTGAGGTTAGCAATCAGCCCCAGCATTTT. Translation gives CASSEVSNQPQHF.

In this sample, this clonotype turned up a few times. This chain connects TRBV19 to TRBJ2-3, with TRBD2 matching over 9 bases. After removal of 0 bases from V and 3 bases from J, the junction contained 4 bases not matched to a gene. The CDR3 is made up of 16 amino acids. The germline V gene encodes CDR1 LNHDA and CDR2 SQIVND (reference sequence). The CDR3 protein is CASSIDLSGGTDTQYF. CDR3 DNA sequence: TGTGCCAGTAGTATAGATCTTAGCGGGGGAACAGATACGCAGTATTTT.

By share of the sample, this clonotype is medium-sized. The chain combines TRBV18 with TRBJ2-5, with D possibly being TRBD1 (5 bases). Trimming shortened V by 4 bases and J by 3 bases, and 9 bases separated the two germline ends. The germline V gene encodes CDR1 KGHSH and CDR2 LQKENI. CDR3 length: 13 residues. CDR3 DNA: TGTGCCAGCTCACTATCAGGGAAAGAGACCCAGTACTTC. Its translation: CASSLSGKETQYF.

This chain connects TRBV18 to TRBJ1-5, with D perhaps TRBD1 (5 bases). Per germline, CDR1 KGHSH and CDR2 LQKENI. The CDR3 runs 14 residues. Trimming pared 5 bases from V and 5 bases from J, leaving 13 bases between. CDR3 nucleotides: TGTGCCAGCTCATCGTGGGGGGGAGATCAGCCCCAGCATTTT. Translated, it gives CASSSWGGDQPQHF.

This clonotype was detected a few times. The chain couples TRBV7-6 to TRBJ2-7; TRBD2 matches at 11 bases. The CDR3 length is 18 residues. Trimming removed 4 bases from V and 3 bases from J; junction bases left unmatched: 14. Per germline, CDR1 SGHVS and CDR2 FNYEAQ. CDR3 DNA sequence: TGTGCCAGCAGCTCCCAGCCCACTAGCGGGAGCGGTTTCTACGAGCAGTACTTC. Translating it yields CASSSQPTSGSGFYEQYF.

The rearrangement uses TRBV6-2 or TRBV6-3 and TRBJ2-7; the match to TRBD2 covers 8 bases. Germline trimming cut 2 bases from V and 0 bases from J; bases unmatched to any gene: 15. The CDR3 has 19 residues. The V gene's germline CDR1 is MNHEY and CDR2 SVGEGT. The chain's CDR3 is CASSYPLPGGGPGSYEQYF. The CDR3, as DNA: TGTGCCAGCAGTTACCCCCTTCCCGGGGGGGGGCCGGGCTCCTACGAGCAGTACTTC.

This clonotype has a count of ten or more. J is TRBJ2-7 and V is TRBV6-1; weak D call: TRBD1 (6 bases). This CDR3 region has 14 residues. The germline V and J ends were trimmed by 7 bases and 2 bases, with 15 bases remaining between them. In germline, CDR1 is MNHNS, CDR2 SASEGT. CDR3 protein: CASMTGTPTYEQYF. The CDR3 nucleotides are TGTGCCAGCATGACGGGGACACCGACCTACGAGCAGTACTTC.

The V call is TRBV6-5, the J call TRBJ1-1, with D unclear. This CDR3 has 14 residues. Germline V gene sequence: CDR1 MNHEY, CDR2 SVGAGI. Deletions cut 0 bases from V and 7 bases from J, with 12 bases between. CDR3 DNA: TGTGCCAGCAGTTACTCCTGGGCAAATGGTGAAGCTTTCTTT. Protein sequence: CASSYSWANGEAFF.

The chain joins TRBV29-1 to TRBJ2-3; TRBD2 matches 15 bases. Germline CDR1 is SQVTM and CDR2 is ANQGSEA. Trimming at V came to 6 bases and at J to 2 bases, leaving 6 bases not matched to a gene. The CDR3 is 16 residues long. The CDR3 sequence: CSVGTSGRSFTDTQYF. CDR3 in DNA: TGCAGCGTCGGGACTAGCGGGAGGTCTTTCACAGATACGCAGTATTTT.

This clonotype has at least ten counts. The J gene is TRBJ2-7, the V gene TRBV27; TRBD2 matches at 12 bases. The trim removed 7 bases at V and 6 bases at J, leaving 7 bases unmatched. CDR1 and CDR2 from the germline V gene are MNHEY and SMNVEV (reference sequence). The CDR3 runs to 14 residues. CDR3 residues: CASIRLAGGLEQYV. The CDR3 DNA sequence: TGTGCCAGCATACGGCTAGCGGGAGGGCTCGAGCAGTACGTC.

V and J are TRBV19 and TRBJ1-5; D call uncertain. This CDR3 has 15 residues. Germline V CDR1 and CDR2: LNHDA, SQIVND (reference sequence). Between the trimmed V and J ends, which lost 2 bases and 5 bases, there was a span of 13 bases. The CDR3, as DNA: TGTGCCAGTAGTATATCGACGGGGATCCATCAGCCCCAGCATTTT. As protein: CASSISTGIHQPQHF. Combining the CDR3 with reference TRBV19 and TRBJ1-5 gives the whole variable domain DGGITQSPKYLFRKEGQNVTLSCEQNLNHDAMYWYRQDPGQGLRLIYYSQIVNDFQKGDIAEGYSVSREKKESFPLTVTSAQKNPTAFYLCASSISTGIHQPQHFGDGTRLSIL.

The CDR3 sequence: CSARVKNEQFF. The CDR3 DNA reads TGCAGTGCTAGAGTTAAGAATGAGCAGTTCTTC. The chain combines TRBV20-1 with TRBJ2-1; no definite D call. Germline V gene data show CDR1 as DFQATT and CDR2 as SNEGSKA (reference sequence). This CDR3 comprises 11 residues. Trimming removed 1 base at V and 7 bases at J, with 5 bases between.

The rearrangement links TRBV28 to TRBJ2-7; TRBD2 aligns across 11 bases. The germline gives CDR1 MDHEN, CDR2 SYDVKM. V lost 6 bases, J lost 3 bases, and 7 bases stayed unmatched. The CDR3 spans 15 residues. CDR3 sequence (DNA): TGTGCCAGCAGCCTAGGGACTAGCGGAATCTACGAGCAGTACTTC. Amino acids: CASSLGTSGIYEQYF.

This clonotype was observed a few times. This chain joins TRBV6-2 or TRBV6-3 and TRBJ2-3; D unresolved. CDR1 is MNHEY and CDR2 is SVGEGT in the germline V gene. This CDR3 is built from 16 residues. Between the trimmed V and J ends, which lost 6 bases and 0 bases, there was a span of 16 bases. CDR3 DNA: TGTGCCAGCAGACACCCCCCTGGACCTAGCACAGATACGCAGTATTTT. Amino acid sequence: CASRHPPGPSTDTQYF.

This clonotype appeared many times. V gene TRBV27 combines with J gene TRBJ2-7; D unresolved. V was pared by 7 bases and J by 2 bases, with 12 bases between. Germline CDR1 is MNHEY and CDR2 is SMNVEV (reference sequence). The CDR3 totals 13 residues. CDR3 nucleotide sequence: TGTGCCAGCACTTCGGACCCGCCCTACGAGCAGTACGTC. Protein: CASTSDPPYEQYV.

This clonotype showed up just a few times. This chain joins TRBV5-4 and TRBJ2-5, with 7 positions matching TRBD1. The V and J ends lost 3 bases and 1 base, in that order; junction bases with no gene match: 3. Germline lookup yields CDR1 SGHNT and CDR2 YYREEE (reference sequence). The CDR3 runs to 14 residues. CDR3 bases: TGTGCCAGCAGCTCAACAGGGGTCCAAGAGACCCAGTACTTC. Translation gives CASSSTGVQETQYF.

The chain recombines TRBV13 with TRBJ1-1, with TRBD1 identical over 7 bases. The germline V gene encodes CDR1 PRHDT and CDR2 FYEKMQ (reference sequence). V was clipped by 5 bases and J by 8 bases; unmatched bases: 8. This CDR3 comprises 13 residues. The CDR3 region has the DNA TGTGCCAGCAGCCTACCGACAGGGCGCGAAGCTTTCTTT. This translates into CASSLPTGREAFF.

Turning to this clonotype: The germline gene is not matched at one end of the junction; a read error may be the cause. The rearrangement uses TRBV4-3 and TRBJ1-2, with 9 bases fitting TRBD1. The V gene's germline CDR1 is LGHNA and CDR2 YSLEER. The CDR3 runs to 14 residues. The CDR3 is CASSQSTGGPGYTF. As DNA, the CDR3 is TGCGCCAGTAGCCAATCGACAGGGGGACCTGGCTACACCTTC.

The chain links TRBV4-3 to TRBJ1-1; 7 nucleotides match TRBD1. V shed 6 bases and J 4 bases; nucleotides not matched to a gene: 8. Germline V lookup: CDR1 LGHNA, CDR2 YSLEER. The CDR3 contains 14 residues. Written as DNA, the CDR3 is TGCGCCAGCAGTGGGAGGGGGCGCGGCACTGAAGCTTTCTTT. It specifies CASSGRGRGTEAFF.

Note on this clonotype: This may be a read error, as it is one base from a much larger clone. The V and J genes are TRBV27 and TRBJ2-7, with D perhaps TRBD2 (6 bases). This CDR3 comprises 15 residues. V lost 4 bases to trimming and J lost 7 bases, with 20 bases between them. CDR1 is MNHEY, CDR2 SMNVEV, per germline (reference sequence). The CDR3: CASSYAAGNTREQYF. The CDR3, as DNA: TGTGCCAGCAGTTATGCGGCGGGGAATACGAGGGAGCAGTACTTC.

V usage is TRBV5-5 and J usage is TRBJ2-7; the match to TRBD2 covers 14 bases. Germline loops: CDR1 SGHKS, CDR2 YYEKEE (reference sequence). The junction had 28 bases not matched to a gene; V was cut back by 7 bases and J by 7 bases. The CDR3 runs to 21 residues. CDR3 bases: TGTGCCAGCCGACCGGGACTAGCGGGAGTACTACTTCAGAAAACAGCCCAGGAGCAGTACTTC. Translated: CASRPGLAGVLLQKTAQEQYF. Filled out from reference TRBV5-5 and TRBJ2-7, the complete variable domain reads DAGVTQSPTHLIKTRGQQVTLRCSPISGHKSVSWYQQVLGQGPQFIFQYYEKEERGRGNFPDRFSARQFPNYSSELNVNALLLGDSALYLCASRPGLAGVLLQKTAQEQYFGPGTRLTVT.

This clonotype was seen a single time. V usage is TRBV29-1 and J usage is TRBJ2-2; TRBD2 matches 13 bases. The ends lost 2 bases at V and 5 bases at J; junction bases unmatched: 5. The germline CDR1 and CDR2 sequences are SQVTM and ANQGSEA. The length of the CDR3 is 16 residues. This chain's CDR3 is CSVESTSGRRTGELFF. As DNA, the CDR3 is TGCAGCGTTGAATCGACTAGCGGGAGGAGGACCGGGGAGCTGTTTTTT.

With respect to this clonotype: This may arise from a read error, as a much more abundant clone is one base away. The chain uses TRBV6-5 and TRBJ2-7; 8 nucleotides align to TRBD2. V trimming: 5 bases; J trimming: 2 bases; junction bases outside the gene matches: 11. The CDR3 length is 16 residues. CDR1 and CDR2 (germline): MNHEY, SVGAGI. This chain's CDR3 is CASSEAGVAGTYEQYV. Here the CDR3 DNA reads TGTGCCAGCAGTGAAGCGGGGGTTGCAGGGACCTACGAGCAGTACGTC.